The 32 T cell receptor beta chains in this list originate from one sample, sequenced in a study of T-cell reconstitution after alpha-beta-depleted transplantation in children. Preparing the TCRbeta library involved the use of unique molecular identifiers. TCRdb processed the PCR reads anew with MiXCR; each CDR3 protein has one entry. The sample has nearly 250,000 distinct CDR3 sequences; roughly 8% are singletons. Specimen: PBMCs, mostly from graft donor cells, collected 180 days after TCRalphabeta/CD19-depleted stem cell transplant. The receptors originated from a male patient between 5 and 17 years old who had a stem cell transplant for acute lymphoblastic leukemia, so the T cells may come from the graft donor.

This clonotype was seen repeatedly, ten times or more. For the CDR3, the DNA is TGTGCCAGCAGTTATGGGGGTTGGAGCACAGATACGCAGTATTTT. Amino acid sequence: CASSYGGWSTDTQYF. This chain joins TRBV6-5 and TRBJ2-3; D tentatively reads TRBD1 or TRBD2 (5 bases each). The CDR3 sequence is 15 residues long. Germline V gene data show CDR1 as MNHEY and CDR2 as SVGAGI. V was clipped by 3 bases and J by 0 bases, with 10 bases between them.

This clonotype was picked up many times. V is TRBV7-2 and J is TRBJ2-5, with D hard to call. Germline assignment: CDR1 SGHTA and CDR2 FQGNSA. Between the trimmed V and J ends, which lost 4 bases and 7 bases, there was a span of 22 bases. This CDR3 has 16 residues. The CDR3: CASSSPPKTSSGTQYF. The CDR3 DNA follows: TGTGCCAGCAGCTCCCCACCAAAGACTTCCTCAGGGACCCAGTACTTC.

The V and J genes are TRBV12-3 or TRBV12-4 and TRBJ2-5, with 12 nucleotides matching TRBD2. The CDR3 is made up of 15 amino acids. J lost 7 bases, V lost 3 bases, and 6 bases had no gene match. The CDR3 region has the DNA TGTGCCAGCAGTTTGACTAGCGGGAGAATATTGACCCAGTACTTC. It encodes CASSLTSGRILTQYF.

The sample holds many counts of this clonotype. The CDR3 nucleotides are TGTGCCAGCAGCCTGAGGACAGGGAGGCAGCCCCAGCATTTT. This codes for CASSLRTGRQPQHF. V is TRBV7-2 and J is TRBJ1-5, with 8 bases aligning to TRBD1. CDR1 is SGHTA and CDR2 is FQGNSA in the germline V gene. V lost 5 bases, J lost 7 bases, and 7 bases stayed unmatched. This CDR3 has 14 residues.

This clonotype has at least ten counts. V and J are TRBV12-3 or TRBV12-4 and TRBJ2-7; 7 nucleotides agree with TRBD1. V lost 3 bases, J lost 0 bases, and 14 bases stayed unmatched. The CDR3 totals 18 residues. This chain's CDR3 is CASSFLLPLRQGSYEQYF. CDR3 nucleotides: TGTGCCAGCAGTTTCTTGCTCCCGCTCCGACAGGGCTCCTACGAGCAGTACTTC.

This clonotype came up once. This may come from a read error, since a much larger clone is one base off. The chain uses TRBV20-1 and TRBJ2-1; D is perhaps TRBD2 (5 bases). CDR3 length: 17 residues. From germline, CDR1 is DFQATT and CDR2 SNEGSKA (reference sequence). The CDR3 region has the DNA TGCAGTTCTAGTGTCCTTAAGCGGACCAGCTCCTACAATGAGCAGTTCTTC. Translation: CSSSVLKRTSSYNEQFF.

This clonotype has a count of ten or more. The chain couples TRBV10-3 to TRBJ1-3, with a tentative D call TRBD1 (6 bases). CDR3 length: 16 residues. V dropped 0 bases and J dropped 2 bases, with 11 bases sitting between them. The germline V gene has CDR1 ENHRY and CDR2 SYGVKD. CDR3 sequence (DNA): TGTGCCATCAGTGAGTCGCGCGGGACAACTGGAAACACCATATATTTT. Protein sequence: CAISESRGTTGNTIYF.

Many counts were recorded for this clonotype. The CDR3 spells CASSQPRGHQETQYF. CDR3 bases: TGTGCCAGTTCCCAGCCAAGGGGGCACCAAGAGACCCAGTACTTC. V is TRBV25-1 and J is TRBJ2-5, with 7 bases matching TRBD1. CDR1 and CDR2 (germline): MGHDK, SYGVNS. With 9 bases clipped from V and 0 bases from J, the junction kept 10 bases outside the gene matches. This CDR3 contains 15 residues.

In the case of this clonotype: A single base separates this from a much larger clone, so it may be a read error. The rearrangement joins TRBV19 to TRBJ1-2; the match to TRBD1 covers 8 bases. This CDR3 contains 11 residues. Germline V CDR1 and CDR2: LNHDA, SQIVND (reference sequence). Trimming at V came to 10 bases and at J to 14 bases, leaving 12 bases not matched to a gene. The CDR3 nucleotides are TGTGCCACGGGGGGACAGGCCGAAGGTACCTTC. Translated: CATGGQAEGTF.

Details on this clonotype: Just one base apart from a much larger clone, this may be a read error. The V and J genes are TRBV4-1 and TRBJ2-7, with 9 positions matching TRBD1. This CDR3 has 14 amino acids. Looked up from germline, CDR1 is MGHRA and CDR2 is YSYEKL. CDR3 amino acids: CASGQGQGPYEQYF. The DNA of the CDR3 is TGCGCCAGCGGCCAGGGACAGGGACCCTACGAGCAGTACTTC.

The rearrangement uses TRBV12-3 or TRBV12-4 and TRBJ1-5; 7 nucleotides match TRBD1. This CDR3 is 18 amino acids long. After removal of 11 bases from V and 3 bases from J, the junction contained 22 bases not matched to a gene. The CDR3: CALSLAPTGLRVNQPQHF. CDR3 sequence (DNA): TGTGCCCTCAGTTTAGCGCCGACAGGGTTGAGGGTCAATCAGCCCCAGCATTTT.

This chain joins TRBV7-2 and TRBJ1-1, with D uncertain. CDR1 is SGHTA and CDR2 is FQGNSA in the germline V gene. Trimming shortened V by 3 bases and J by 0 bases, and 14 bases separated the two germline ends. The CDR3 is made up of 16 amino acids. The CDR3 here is CASSFLTPEMNTEAFF. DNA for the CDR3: TGTGCCAGCAGCTTCCTTACCCCAGAAATGAACACTGAAGCTTTCTTT.

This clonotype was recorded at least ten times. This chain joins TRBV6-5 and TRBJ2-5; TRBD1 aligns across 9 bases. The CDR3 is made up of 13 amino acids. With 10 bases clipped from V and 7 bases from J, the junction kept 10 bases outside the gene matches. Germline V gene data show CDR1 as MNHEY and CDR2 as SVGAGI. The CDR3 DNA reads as TGTGCCACAAACAGGGGGCAGAGGGGGACCCAGTACTTC. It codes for CATNRGQRGTQYF.

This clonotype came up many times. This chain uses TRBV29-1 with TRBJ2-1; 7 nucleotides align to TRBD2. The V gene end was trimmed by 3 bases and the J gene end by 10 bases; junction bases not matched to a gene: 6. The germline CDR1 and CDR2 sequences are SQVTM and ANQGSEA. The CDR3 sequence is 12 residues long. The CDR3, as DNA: TGCAGCGTTGAGGGAGGGACTGGGGAGCAGTTCTTC. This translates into CSVEGGTGEQFF.

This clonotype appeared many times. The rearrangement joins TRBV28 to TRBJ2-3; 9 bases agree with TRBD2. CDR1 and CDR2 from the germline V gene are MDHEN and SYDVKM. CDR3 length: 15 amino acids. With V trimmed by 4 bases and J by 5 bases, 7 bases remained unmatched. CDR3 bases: TGTGCCAGCAGTTCCTCGGGACTAGCAGGAGATACGCAGTATTTT. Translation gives CASSSSGLAGDTQYF.

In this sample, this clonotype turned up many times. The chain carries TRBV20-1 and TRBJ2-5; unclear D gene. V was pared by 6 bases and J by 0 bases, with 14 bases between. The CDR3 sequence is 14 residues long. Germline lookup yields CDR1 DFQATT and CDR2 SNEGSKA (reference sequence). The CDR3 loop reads CSAGPDLYQETQYF. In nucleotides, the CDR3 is TGCAGTGCCGGCCCGGACCTCTACCAAGAGACCCAGTACTTC.

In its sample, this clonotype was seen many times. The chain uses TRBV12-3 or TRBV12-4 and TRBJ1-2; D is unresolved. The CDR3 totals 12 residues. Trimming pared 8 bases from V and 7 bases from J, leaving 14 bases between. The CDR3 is CASLGSDGGYTF. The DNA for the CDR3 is TGTGCCAGCCTGGGGAGTGATGGTGGCTACACCTTC.

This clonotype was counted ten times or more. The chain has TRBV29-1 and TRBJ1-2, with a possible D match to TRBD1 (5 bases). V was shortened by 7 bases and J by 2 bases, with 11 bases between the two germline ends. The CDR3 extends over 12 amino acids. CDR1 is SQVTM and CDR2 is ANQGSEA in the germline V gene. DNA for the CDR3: TGCAGCGGCCAGGGATTGAACTATGGCTACACCTTC. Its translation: CSGQGLNYGYTF.

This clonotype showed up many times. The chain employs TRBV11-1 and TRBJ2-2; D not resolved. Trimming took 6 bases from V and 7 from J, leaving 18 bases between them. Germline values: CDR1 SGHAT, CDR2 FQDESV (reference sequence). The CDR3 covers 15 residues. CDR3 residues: CASRVKAVGHGELFF. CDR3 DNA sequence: TGTGCCAGCAGAGTCAAAGCAGTAGGTCACGGGGAGCTGTTTTTT.

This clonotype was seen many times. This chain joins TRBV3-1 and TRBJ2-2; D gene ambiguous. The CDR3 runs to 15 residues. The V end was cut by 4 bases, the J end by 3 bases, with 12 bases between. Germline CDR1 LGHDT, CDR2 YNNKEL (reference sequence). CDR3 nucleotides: TGTGCCAGCAGCCTCAATGCTCGGGACACCGGGGAGCTGTTTTTT. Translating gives CASSLNARDTGELFF. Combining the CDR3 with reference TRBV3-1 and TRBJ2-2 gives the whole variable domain DTAVSQTPKYLVTQMGNDKSIKCEQNLGHDTMYWYKQDSKKFLKIMFSYNNKELIINETVPNRFSPKSPDKAHLNLHINSLELGDSAVYFCASSLNARDTGELFFGEGSRLTVL.

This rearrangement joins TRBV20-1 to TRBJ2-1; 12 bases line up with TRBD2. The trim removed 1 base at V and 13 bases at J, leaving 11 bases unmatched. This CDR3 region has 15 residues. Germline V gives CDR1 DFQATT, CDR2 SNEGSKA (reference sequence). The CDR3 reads CSARVLASGRASQFF. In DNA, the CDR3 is TGCAGTGCTAGAGTCTTGGCTAGCGGGAGGGCCTCACAGTTCTTC.

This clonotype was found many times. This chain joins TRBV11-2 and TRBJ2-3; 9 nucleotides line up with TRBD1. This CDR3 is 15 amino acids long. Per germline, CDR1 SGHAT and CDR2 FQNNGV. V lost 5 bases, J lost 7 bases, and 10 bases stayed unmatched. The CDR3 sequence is CASSEYRDRVNTQYF. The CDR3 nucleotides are TGTGCCAGCAGCGAATACCGGGACAGGGTAAATACGCAGTATTTT.

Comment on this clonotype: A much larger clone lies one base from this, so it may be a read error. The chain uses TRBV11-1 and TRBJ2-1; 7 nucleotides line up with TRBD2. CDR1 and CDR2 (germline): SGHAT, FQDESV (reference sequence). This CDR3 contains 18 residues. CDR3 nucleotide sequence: TGTGCCGGCAGCTTATATCGGAGAAGTCTAGCGGTAGGGAATGAGCAGTTCTTC. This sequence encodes CAGSLYRRSLAVGNEQFF. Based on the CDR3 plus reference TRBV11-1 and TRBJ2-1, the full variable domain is EAEVAQSPRYKITEKSQAVAFWCDPISGHATLYWYRQILGQGPELLVQFQDESVVDDSQLPKDRFSAERLKGVDSTLKIQPAELGDSAMYLCAGSLYRRSLAVGNEQFFGPGTRLTVL.

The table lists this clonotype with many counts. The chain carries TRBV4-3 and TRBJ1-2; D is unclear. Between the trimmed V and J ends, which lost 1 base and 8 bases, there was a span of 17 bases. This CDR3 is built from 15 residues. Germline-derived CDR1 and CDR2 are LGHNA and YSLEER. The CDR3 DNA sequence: TGCGCCAGCAGCCAAGCAGATCCGGCCCGGGCGGGCTACACCTTC. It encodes CASSQADPARAGYTF.

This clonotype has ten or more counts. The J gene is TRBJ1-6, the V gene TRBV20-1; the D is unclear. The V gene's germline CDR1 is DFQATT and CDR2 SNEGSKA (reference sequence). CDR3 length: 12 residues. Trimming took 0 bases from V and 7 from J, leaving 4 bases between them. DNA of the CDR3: TGCAGTGCTAGAGATTCGAATTCACCCCTCCACTTT. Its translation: CSARDSNSPLHF.

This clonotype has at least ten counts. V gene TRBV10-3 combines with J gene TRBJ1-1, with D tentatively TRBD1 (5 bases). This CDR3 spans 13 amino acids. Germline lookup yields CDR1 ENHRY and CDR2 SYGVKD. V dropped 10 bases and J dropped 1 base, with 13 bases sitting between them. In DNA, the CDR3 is TGTGCCACCACCAAACAGGAGAACACTGAAGCTTTCTTT. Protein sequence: CATTKQENTEAFF.

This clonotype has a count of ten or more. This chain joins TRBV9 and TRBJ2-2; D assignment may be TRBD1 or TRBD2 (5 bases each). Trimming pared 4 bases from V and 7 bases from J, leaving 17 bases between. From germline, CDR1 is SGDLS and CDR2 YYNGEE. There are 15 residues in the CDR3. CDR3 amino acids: CASSPRGGPSGELFF. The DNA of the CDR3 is TGTGCCAGCAGCCCCCGGGGCGGACCCAGCGGGGAGCTGTTTTTT.

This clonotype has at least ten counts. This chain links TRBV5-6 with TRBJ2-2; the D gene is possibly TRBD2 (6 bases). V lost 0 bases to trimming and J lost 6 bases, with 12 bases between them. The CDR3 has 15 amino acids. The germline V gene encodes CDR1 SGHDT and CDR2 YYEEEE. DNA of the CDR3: TGTGCCAGCAGCTTGGCTGGACGGAGGGCCGGGGAGCTGTTTTTT. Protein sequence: CASSLAGRRAGELFF.

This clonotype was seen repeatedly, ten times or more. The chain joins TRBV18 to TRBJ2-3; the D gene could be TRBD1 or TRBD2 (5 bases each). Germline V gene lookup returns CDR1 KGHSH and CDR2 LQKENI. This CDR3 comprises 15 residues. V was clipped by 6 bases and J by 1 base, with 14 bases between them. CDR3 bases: TGTGCCAGCTCTCGAGGTCCGGGGCGCACAGATACGCAGTATTTT. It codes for CASSRGPGRTDTQYF.

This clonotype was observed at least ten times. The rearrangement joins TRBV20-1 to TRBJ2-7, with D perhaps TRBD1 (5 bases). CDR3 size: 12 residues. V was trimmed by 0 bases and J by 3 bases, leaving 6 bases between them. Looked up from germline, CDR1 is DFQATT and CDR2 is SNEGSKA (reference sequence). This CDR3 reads CSAREDIYEQYF. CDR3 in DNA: TGCAGTGCTAGAGAGGACATCTACGAGCAGTACTTC.

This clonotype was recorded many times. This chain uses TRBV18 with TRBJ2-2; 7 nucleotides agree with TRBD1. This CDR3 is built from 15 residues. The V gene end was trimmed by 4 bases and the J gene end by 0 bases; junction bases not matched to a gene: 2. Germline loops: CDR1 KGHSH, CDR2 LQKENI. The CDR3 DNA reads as TGTGCCAGCTCACTAGGACAGGCGAACACCGGGGAGCTGTTTTTT. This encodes CASSLGQANTGELFF. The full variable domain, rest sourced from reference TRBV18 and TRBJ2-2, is NAGVMQNPRHLVRRRGQEARLRCSPMKGHSHVYWYRQLPEEGLKFMVYLQKENIIDESGMPKERFSAEFPKEGPSILRIQQVVRGDSAAYFCASSLGQANTGELFFGEGSRLTVL.

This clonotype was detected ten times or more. The CDR3, as DNA: TGTGCCACCAGTGAAGGGGCTAGCACAGATACGCAGTATTTT. Translating gives CATSEGASTDTQYF. V usage is TRBV24-1 and J usage is TRBJ2-3, with a tentative D call TRBD1 (5 bases). V dropped 4 bases and J dropped 0 bases, with 7 bases sitting between them. CDR1 and CDR2 from the germline V gene are KGHDR and SFDVKD. The CDR3 is 14 residues long.